A single sample is the source of the 22 T cell receptor beta chains below, sequenced in a study of blood T cells in healthy people across ages. PCR was performed a second time for about 7 to 12 cycles using a sample-barcoded 5' primer and a J-beta primer mix. TCRdb independently ran MiXCR on the 5' RACE reads; one entry per CDR3 protein. The sample records 540,000 or so distinct CDR3 sequences, around half being singletons. Sequencing input: blood. Source of these receptors: a man older than 75 in good health.

The chain has TRBV5-1 and TRBJ2-1, with D perhaps given as TRBD1 or TRBD2 (5 bases each). The DNA end is more similar to TRBJ2-7, so the J call may be wrong. Germline V gives CDR1 SGHRS, CDR2 YFSETQ. The CDR3 is 14 amino acids. The CDR3 DNA reads TGCGCCAGCAGCTTCAGCAGGGACCCCTACGAGCAGTACTTC. This encodes CASSFSRDPYEQYF.

The genes are TRBV20-1 and TRBJ1-1, with 9 bases fitting TRBD1. The germline CDR1 and CDR2 sequences are DFQATT and SNEGSKA (reference sequence). V dropped 6 bases and J dropped 3; count of bases not matched to a gene: 11. CDR3 length equals 15 residues. Here the CDR3 DNA reads TGCAGTGCCACAGCCTTTGACAGGGGGGACACTGAAGCTTTCTTT. Its protein is CSATAFDRGDTEAFF.

The chain couples TRBV20-1 to TRBJ2-5; 11 bases line up with TRBD2. Germline trimming cut 3 bases from V and 2 bases from J; bases unmatched to any gene: 11. There are 17 residues in the CDR3. Germline V CDR1 and CDR2: DFQATT, SNEGSKA (reference sequence). The CDR3 spells CSASRASGRLKQETQYF. The CDR3, as DNA: TGCAGTGCTAGCCGGGCTAGCGGGAGGCTAAAACAAGAGACCCAGTACTTC.

The chain joins TRBV7-2 to TRBJ2-7; TRBD1 agrees at 9 bases. Germline V CDR1 and CDR2: SGHTA, FQGNSA. The CDR3 sequence is 14 residues long. After removal of 8 bases from V and 5 bases from J, the junction contained 10 bases not matched to a gene. The CDR3 DNA follows: TGTGCCAGCCTCCGGGACAGGGTGTCCCACGAGCAGTACTTC. Protein sequence: CASLRDRVSHEQYF.

Many counts were recorded for this clonotype. J is TRBJ1-1 and V is TRBV7-9; the D is unclear. CDR1 SEHNR and CDR2 FQNEAQ come from the germline V gene (reference sequence). The CDR3 extends over 15 amino acids. Trimming stripped 0 bases from V and 1 base from J, with 9 bases between. Here the CDR3 reads CASSLASGRNTEAFF. The CDR3 DNA sequence: TGTGCCAGCAGCTTAGCTTCCGGCAGGAACACTGAAGCTTTCTTT.

This clonotype has ten or more counts. The chain links TRBV6-6 to TRBJ2-7; D is ambiguous. The CDR3 runs 15 residues. Trimming cost V 8 bases and J 6 bases, with 23 bases left between them. Germline-derived CDR1 and CDR2 are MNHNY and SVGAGI (reference sequence). This CDR3 reads CASLGPKGLSSEQYF. CDR3 in DNA: TGTGCCAGCTTAGGCCCAAAGGGCCTATCGAGCGAGCAGTACTTC.

This clonotype has a handful of counts. This sequence joins TRBV9 and TRBJ2-5, with TRBD2 matching 10 bases. This CDR3 is 16 amino acids long. The V gene end was trimmed by 3 bases and the J gene end by 1 base; junction bases not matched to a gene: 6. Germline V gene lookup returns CDR1 SGDLS and CDR2 YYNGEE. The CDR3 loop reads CASSGGRLAGQETQYF. Here the CDR3 DNA reads TGTGCCAGCAGCGGGGGACGACTAGCGGGCCAAGAGACCCAGTACTTC.

The J gene is TRBJ1-6, the V gene TRBV2; maybe TRBD1 (6 bases). Germline V gene lookup returns CDR1 SNHLY and CDR2 FYNNEI. Trimming removed 7 bases at V and 7 bases at J, with 17 bases between. The length of the CDR3 is 15 residues. The DNA of the CDR3 is TGTGCCAGCACACTTACAGGGTCTCAGAATTCACCCCTCCACTTT. It is translated as CASTLTGSQNSPLHF.

V gene TRBV20-1 combines with J gene TRBJ2-1; perhaps TRBD1 as D (6 bases). Germline lookup yields CDR1 DFQATT and CDR2 SNEGSKA (reference sequence). CDR3 length: 14 amino acids. Trimming removed 6 bases from V and 0 bases from J, with 12 bases in between. CDR3 in DNA: TGCAGTGCCACTACAGGGCGCTCCTACAATGAGCAGTTCTTC. Protein product: CSATTGRSYNEQFF.

About this clonotype itself: This may come from a read error, since a much larger clone is one base off. This chain joins TRBV6-5 and TRBJ2-7; D gene unclear. From germline, CDR1 is MNHEY and CDR2 SVGAGI. The CDR3 length is 15 residues. This chain's CDR3 is CAGSSMWVPPHEQYF. CDR3 DNA sequence: TGTGCCGGCAGTTCCATGTGGGTACCTCCCCACGAGCAGTACTTC.

This clonotype was seen more than once but under ten times. The CDR3 coding sequence is TGTGCCAGCAGTCGCCCGACAGGGTTTTATAGTAGTGAGCAGTTCTTC. It yields the protein CASSRPTGFYSSEQFF. V usage is TRBV6-2 or TRBV6-3 and J usage is TRBJ2-1; 7 bases line up with TRBD1. This CDR3 comprises 16 residues. Trimming cost V 5 bases and J 9 bases; bases outside gene matches: 16. Looked up from germline, CDR1 is MNHEY and CDR2 is SVGEGT.

This sequence joins TRBV24-1 and TRBJ2-1; 10 bases match TRBD2. Trimming took 7 bases from V and 7 from J; bases not matched to a gene: 6. Germline V gene lookup returns CDR1 KGHDR and CDR2 SFDVKD. The CDR3 length is 14 residues. This CDR3 reads CATSSSGSGNEQFF. The CDR3 bases are TGTGCCACCAGCTCTAGCGGGAGCGGGAATGAGCAGTTCTTC.

This chain links TRBV28 with TRBJ2-4; D might be TRBD2 (5 bases). Germline V gene lookup returns CDR1 MDHEN and CDR2 SYDVKM. Trimming cost V 5 bases and J 0 bases, with 14 bases left between them. The CDR3 is 16 amino acids. In nucleotides, the CDR3 is TGTGCCAGCAGTCCCACGGGGTTCGAAGCCAAAAACATTCAGTACTTC. Its protein is CASSPTGFEAKNIQYF.

The V call is TRBV7-2, the J call TRBJ2-7, with 8 bases aligning to TRBD1. Germline CDR1 and CDR2: SGHTA and FQGNSA. The CDR3 runs 14 residues. Trimming cost V 5 bases and J 6 bases; bases outside gene matches: 9. The DNA of the CDR3 is TGTGCCAGCAGCCCCCAGGACAGGGTCTCCGAGCAGTACTTC. Translation gives CASSPQDRVSEQYF.

The chain carries TRBV20-1 and TRBJ1-2; no reliable D call. Germline CDR1 DFQATT, CDR2 SNEGSKA (reference sequence). CDR3 length equals 12 residues. Trimming pared 3 bases from V and 6 bases from J, leaving 11 bases between. CDR3 in amino acids: CSASAADHGYTF. DNA for the CDR3: TGCAGTGCTAGCGCGGCTGACCATGGCTACACCTTC.

This clonotype was picked up a small number of times. The chain has TRBV20-1 and TRBJ2-3, with a possible D match to TRBD1 (5 bases). V lost 0 bases and J lost 1, with 11 bases in between. This CDR3 is 15 amino acids long. Germline values: CDR1 DFQATT, CDR2 SNEGSKA (reference sequence). The DNA for the CDR3 is TGCAGTGCTAGAGATCAACGCAGGGGCACAGATACGCAGTATTTT. It translates to CSARDQRRGTDTQYF.

The chain links TRBV4-3 to TRBJ2-1, with TRBD2 identical over 10 bases. The ends lost 1 base at V and 7 bases at J; junction bases unmatched: 7. The CDR3 is 16 residues long. Germline loops: CDR1 LGHNA, CDR2 YSLEER. CDR3 in DNA: TGCGCCAGCAGCCAAGGGGTCAGCGGGGGGGTGAATGAGCAGTTCTTC. Encoded protein: CASSQGVSGGVNEQFF.

The CDR3 loop reads CASSLVREAFF. The CDR3 bases are TGTGCCAGCAGCTTGGTCCGGGAAGCTTTCTTT. The chain combines TRBV5-6 with TRBJ1-1; D gene ambiguous. Germline CDR1 and CDR2: SGHDT and YYEEEE. The CDR3 has 11 residues. Trimming pared 0 bases from V and 8 bases from J, leaving 5 bases between.

This clonotype was counted once. One end of the junction varies from germline; a read error may be responsible. CDR3 sequence (DNA): TGCGCCAACAGCGTTGGAAGGGGATCCGACGAGCAGTACTTC. Translated: CANSVGRGSDEQYF. The J gene is TRBJ2-5, the V gene TRBV5-1, with D perhaps TRBD1 (5 bases). The J call may be in error: the DNA end matches TRBJ2-7 better. This CDR3 is built from 14 residues. Germline CDR1 reads SGHRS; CDR2 reads YFSETQ.

The rearrangement links TRBV7-2 to TRBJ2-1; TRBD2 matches 9 bases. This CDR3 region has 16 residues. V shed 4 bases, J shed 4 bases, and the junction held 8 bases outside the gene matches. CDR1 and CDR2 (germline): SGHTA, FQGNSA. The CDR3 DNA is TGTGCCAGCAGCTCGAATGCGGGAGGGCTATACAATGAGCAGTTCTTC. It specifies CASSSNAGGLYNEQFF. The full variable domain, its missing parts supplied by reference TRBV7-2 and TRBJ2-1, is GAGVSQSPSNKVTEKGKDVELRCDPISGHTALYWYRQSLGQGLEFLIYFQGNSAPDKSGLPSDRFSAERTGGSVSTLTIQRTQQEDSAVYLCASSSNAGGLYNEQFFGPGTRLTVL.

The CDR3 sequence is CASNRGGSYEQYF. In DNA, the CDR3 is TGTGCCAGCAATCGCGGAGGGTCCTACGAGCAGTACTTC. This chain connects TRBV12-3 or TRBV12-4 to TRBJ2-7, with a tentative D call TRBD2 (6 bases). The CDR3 contains 13 residues. V was clipped by 7 bases and J by 1 base, with 11 bases between them.

V and J are TRBV6-6 and TRBJ2-1, with a tentative D call TRBD1 (6 bases). V was shortened by 0 bases and J by 5 bases, with 14 bases between the two germline ends. The CDR3 is made up of 16 amino acids. Germline V gene data show CDR1 as MNHNY and CDR2 as SVGAGI (reference sequence). The CDR3 loop is CASSYSTQGIHNEQFF. CDR3 nucleotides: TGTGCCAGCAGTTACTCAACTCAGGGGATCCACAATGAGCAGTTCTTC.